Sequencing of this T cell receptor beta chain was carried out in a study of shared T cell receptors in the human thymus. J was trimmed by 3 bases and V by 5 bases; bases with no gene match: 6. The germline CDR1 and CDR2 sequences are PRHDT and FYEKMQ (reference sequence). The CDR3 loop spans 15 amino acids. The table came from immunoSEQ multiplex PCR; TCRdb's copy has only in-frame clones and leaves some out. The repertoire holds some 720,000 clones, with 70% to 90% as singletons. The same data also contributed to another study, on human thymus T cells. That study reports: Donor material was obtained from healthy Finnish infants undergoing corrective surgery for congenital heart defects. Resections from corrective heart surgery supplied the thymus tissue. Both thymic and peripheral blood repertoires showed apparently biased V and J usage.

The clonotype originates from a boy under two years old with a congenital heart defect. Material for sequencing was thymocytes. The chain joins TRBV13 to TRBJ2-2, with 7 positions matching TRBD1. The CDR3 loop is CASSNTGADTGELFF. CDR3 DNA sequence: TGTGCCAGCAGCAATACAGGGGCCGACACCGGGGAGCTGTTTTTT. The full variable domain, with the rest looked up from reference TRBV13 and TRBJ2-2, is AAGVIQSPRHLIKEKRETATLKCYPIPRHDTVYWYQQGPGQDPQFLISFYEKMQSDKGSIPDRFSAQQFSDYHSELNMSSLELGDSALYFCASSNTGADTGELFFGEGSRLTVL.